This TCR beta chain was sequenced in a study of spatial heterogeneity in lung cancer. Study details: Counts of TCR transcripts in tumor regions correlated strongly with a matched bulk RNA-seq T cell module score.

V dropped 5 bases and J dropped 6 bases, with 20 bases sitting between them. Germline V gene lookup returns CDR1 SGHVS and CDR2 FQNEAQ. The CDR3 has 15 residues. In the library, each TCR cDNA molecule bore its own unique molecular identifier. TCRdb called the 5' RACE reads again in MiXCR, with one record for every CDR3 protein. The sample has more than 950 distinct CDR3 sequences; just under 25% are singletons. The table lists this clonotype with a few counts. Antigen: not known. For a library built for alpha chains, this beta chain is a stray read; little rests on its size. Regarding the study as a whole: It was found that expanded intratumoral alpha and beta TCR counts tracked tumor mutation counts. Coverage of tumor T cells, by estimate, reached around 6.6% for alpha chains and 13% for beta chains.

The time point here: sample taken at primary tumor resection. Sequencing was performed on whole RNA extracted from tumor and nontumor lung tissue, or from frozen PBMC, and the material was left unsorted. The rearrangement joins TRBV7-8 to TRBJ2-7, with a tentative D call TRBD1 (5 bases). The origin of this receptor is a male donor with early-stage non-small cell lung cancer. This specimen was lung tumor tissue, taken at surgery. The CDR3 DNA is TGTGCCAGCAGCCGCTACCAGGGCCCTACCCGCGAGCAGTACTTC. As protein: CASSRYQGPTREQYF.